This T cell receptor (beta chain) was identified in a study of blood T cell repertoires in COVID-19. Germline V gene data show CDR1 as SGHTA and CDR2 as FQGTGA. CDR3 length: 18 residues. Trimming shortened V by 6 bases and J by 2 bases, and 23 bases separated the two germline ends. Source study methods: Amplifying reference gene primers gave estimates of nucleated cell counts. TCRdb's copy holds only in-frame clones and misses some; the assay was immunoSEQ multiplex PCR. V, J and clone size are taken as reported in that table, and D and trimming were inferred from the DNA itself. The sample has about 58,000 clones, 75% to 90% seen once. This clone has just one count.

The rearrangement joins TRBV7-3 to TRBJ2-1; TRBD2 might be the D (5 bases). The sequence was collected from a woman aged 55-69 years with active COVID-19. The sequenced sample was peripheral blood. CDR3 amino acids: CASSPHRPGIPPYNEQFF. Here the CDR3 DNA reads TGTGCCAGCAGTCCTCATCGCCCGGGAATTCCCCCCTACAATGAGCAGTTCTTC.